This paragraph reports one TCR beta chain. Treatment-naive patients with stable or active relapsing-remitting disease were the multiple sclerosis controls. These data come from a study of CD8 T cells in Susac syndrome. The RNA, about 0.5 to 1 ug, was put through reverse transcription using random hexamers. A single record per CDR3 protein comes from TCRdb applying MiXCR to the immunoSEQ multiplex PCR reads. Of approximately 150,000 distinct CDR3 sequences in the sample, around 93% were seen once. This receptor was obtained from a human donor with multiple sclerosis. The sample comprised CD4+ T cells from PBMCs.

This chain's CDR3 is CASRLRLATGELFF. Written as DNA, the CDR3 is TGTGCCAGCAGACTAAGACTAGCCACCGGGGAGCTGTTTTTT. The chain links TRBV28 to TRBJ2-2; TRBD2 matches 7 bases. V shed 6 bases and J 4 bases; nucleotides not matched to a gene: 5. Germline lookup yields CDR1 MDHEN and CDR2 SYDVKM. The CDR3 consists of 14 residues.